A single sample gave rise to the 18 T cell receptor beta chains below, sequenced in a study of regulatory dendritic cells for organ transplantation. Produced via immunoSEQ multiplex PCR; TCRdb's table is partial and in-frame only. Here the sample spans some 40,000 clones, under 95% being singletons. The source material was naive CD8+ T cells from blood. Subset defined: CD45RA+ naive T cells. Every receptor here comes from a human donor in good health.

The chain has TRBV4-3 and TRBJ1-4, with 8 bases lining up with TRBD1. This CDR3 region has 13 residues. J gave up 9 bases and V 4 bases, and 4 bases lay outside the gene matches. Germline CDR1 and CDR2: LGHNA and YSLEER. CDR3 DNA sequence: TGCGCCAGCAGCCCAGGACAGGGTCAAAAACTGTTTTTT. Protein product: CASSPGQGQKLFF.

The J gene is TRBJ2-2, the V gene TRBV7-9; D not certain. The V end was cut by 1 base, the J end by 7 bases, with 10 bases between. The CDR3 is 14 residues long. Looked up from germline, CDR1 is SEHNR and CDR2 is FQNEAQ (reference sequence). The CDR3 DNA reads TGTGCCAGCAGCTTAGTTTCAACCCTCGGGGAGCTGTTTTTT. Translated: CASSLVSTLGELFF.

The rearrangement links TRBV20-1 to TRBJ1-2, with D uncertain. Per the germline V gene, CDR1 is DFQATT and CDR2 is SNEGSKA (reference sequence). The CDR3 runs to 11 residues. Trimming removed 1 base at V and 7 bases at J, with 7 bases between. The CDR3 sequence is CSARVGGGYTF. The CDR3 DNA is TGCAGTGCTAGAGTGGGTGGTGGCTACACCTTC.

This chain joins TRBV7-6 and TRBJ2-1, with TRBD2 identical over 8 bases. The germline gives CDR1 SGHVS, CDR2 FNYEAQ. The junction had 14 bases not matched to a gene; V was cut back by 6 bases and J by 7 bases. The CDR3 runs 16 residues. The CDR3 is CASRNILAGFGNEQFF. The CDR3 DNA reads as TGTGCCAGCAGAAATATTCTAGCGGGCTTCGGAAATGAGCAGTTCTTC. The full variable domain, with the rest looked up from reference TRBV7-6 and TRBJ2-1, is GAGVSQSPRYKVTKRGQDVALRCDPISGHVSLYWYRQALGQGPEFLTYFNYEAQQDKSGLPNDRFSAERPEGSISTLTIQRTEQRDSAMYRCASRNILAGFGNEQFFGPGTRLTVL.

The V call is TRBV5-6, the J call TRBJ2-2; D gene uncertain. Germline loops: CDR1 SGHDT, CDR2 YYEEEE. V was cut by 2 bases and J by 5 bases, with 10 bases left in between. The CDR3 extends over 14 amino acids. The CDR3 sequence: CASSFTLKTGELFF. For the CDR3, the DNA is TGTGCCAGCAGCTTTACGTTGAAGACCGGGGAGCTGTTTTTT.

The rearrangement uses TRBV19 and TRBJ2-7; the D gene could be TRBD1 or TRBD2 (5 bases each). V dropped 1 base and J dropped 0 bases, with 10 bases sitting between them. The CDR3 covers 15 residues. Germline values: CDR1 LNHDA, CDR2 SQIVND (reference sequence). Here the CDR3 DNA reads TGTGCCAGTAGTATAGTTTTCGGGACCTCCTACGAGCAGTACTTC. Its translation is CASSIVFGTSYEQYF.

The chain couples TRBV7-6 to TRBJ2-7; 10 bases are shared with TRBD1. Trimming cost V 5 bases and J 7 bases; bases outside gene matches: 11. This CDR3 has 15 amino acids. Germline V gene sequence: CDR1 SGHVS, CDR2 FNYEAQ. CDR3 loop: CASSQFPGQGFEQYF. CDR3 DNA: TGTGCCAGCAGCCAATTTCCGGGACAGGGGTTTGAGCAGTACTTC.

The CDR3 spells CASSPGAAQYF. The CDR3 DNA follows: TGTGCCAGCAGCCCAGGGGCAGCGCAGTACTTC. The V call is TRBV5-4, the J call TRBJ2-7; D possibly corresponds to TRBD1 (6 bases). From germline, CDR1 is SGHNT and CDR2 YYREEE (reference sequence). V was clipped by 4 bases and J by 9 bases, with 11 bases between them. There are 11 residues in the CDR3.

In this sample, this clone turned up once. This sequence joins TRBV15 and TRBJ2-3; TRBD1 might be the D (6 bases). Germline V gives CDR1 LNHNV, CDR2 YYDKDF (reference sequence). The CDR3 is 15 residues long. The germline V and J ends were trimmed by 0 bases and 0 bases, with 7 bases remaining between them. The CDR3 here is CATSRDRGSTDTQYF. In DNA form, the CDR3 reads TGTGCCACCAGCAGAGACAGGGGCAGCACAGATACGCAGTATTTT.

This chain connects TRBV4-3 to TRBJ2-1; 7 bases are a match to TRBD2. The V gene's germline CDR1 is LGHNA and CDR2 YSLEER. The CDR3 contains 13 residues. The ends lost 1 base at V and 10 bases at J; junction bases unmatched: 4. CDR3 region: CASSQVRRGEQFF. The CDR3 DNA is TGCGCCAGCAGCCAAGTGCGGCGGGGGGAGCAGTTCTTC.

V usage is TRBV29-1 and J usage is TRBJ1-2, with D perhaps matching TRBD1 (5 bases). CDR3 length: 15 amino acids. Germline V lookup: CDR1 SQVTM, CDR2 ANQGSEA. Trimming took 5 bases from V and 7 from J, leaving 23 bases between them. In nucleotides, the CDR3 is TGCAGCGTTACGTCCAGGGAGAAGATGCGCTCTGGCTACACCTTC. Translation: CSVTSREKMRSGYTF.

In DNA form, the CDR3 reads TGTGCCAGCAGCTTAGGTGGCGGGGGGGCCTCCTACGAGCAGTACTTC. This translates into CASSLGGGGASYEQYF. The chain uses TRBV7-2 and TRBJ2-7; 9 bases map to TRBD2. Germline trimming cut 1 base from V and 0 bases from J; bases unmatched to any gene: 4. Per germline, CDR1 SGHTA and CDR2 FQGNSA. The length of the CDR3 is 16 residues.

The rearrangement links TRBV6-6 to TRBJ1-1; no reliable D call. Germline V CDR1 and CDR2: MNHNY, SVGAGI (reference sequence). V was trimmed by 5 bases and J by 1 base, leaving 5 bases between them. The CDR3 runs to 12 residues. The CDR3 protein is CASSPSNTEAFF. The CDR3, as DNA: TGTGCCAGCAGTCCCTCGAACACTGAAGCTTTCTTT.

This clone occurred a few times. This rearrangement joins TRBV10-1 to TRBJ1-2; weak D call: TRBD1 (6 bases). Germline V lookup: CDR1 WNHNN, CDR2 SYGVQD (reference sequence). This CDR3 has 15 residues. The V gene lost 6 bases and the J gene lost 3 bases, with 17 bases spanning the gap. The CDR3 nucleotides are TGCGCCAGCAGAACCCCCACAGGGCCCCACTATGGCTACACCTTC. It is translated as CASRTPTGPHYGYTF.

The V call is TRBV30, the J call TRBJ2-7; D is unresolved. This CDR3 contains 13 residues. CDR1 is GTSNPN and CDR2 is SVGIG in the germline V gene (reference sequence). Trimming pared 0 bases from V and 2 bases from J, leaving 8 bases between. CDR3 sequence reads: CAWSVDRAYEQYF. CDR3 bases: TGTGCCTGGAGTGTTGACCGAGCCTACGAGCAGTACTTC.

The rearrangement uses TRBV27 and TRBJ2-1; D ambiguous. The V gene's germline CDR1 is MNHEY and CDR2 SMNVEV (reference sequence). The CDR3 runs 14 residues. Trimming removed 5 bases from V and 8 bases from J, with 16 bases in between. The CDR3 bases are TGTGCCAGCAGTCACCAACCCCCGGCCTATGAGCAGTTCTTC. Protein sequence: CASSHQPPAYEQFF.

The chain recombines TRBV5-4 with TRBJ2-1; a weak D match, TRBD1 (6 bases). Between the trimmed V and J ends, which lost 4 bases and 4 bases, there was a span of 15 bases. Germline CDR1 is SGHNT and CDR2 is YYREEE (reference sequence). The length of the CDR3 is 15 residues. The CDR3 DNA reads as TGTGCCAGCAGCGCAGGGGAATCTAGGTACAATGAGCAGTTCTTC. It translates to CASSAGESRYNEQFF.

This clone turned up a few times. The CDR3 spells CASSVGGNGYTF. DNA of the CDR3: TGTGCCAGCAGCGTAGGAGGGAATGGCTACACCTTC. The V and J genes are TRBV9 and TRBJ1-2, with D uncertain. The CDR3 loop spans 12 amino acids. Per germline, CDR1 SGDLS and CDR2 YYNGEE. Trimming shortened V by 0 bases and J by 6 bases, and 6 bases separated the two germline ends.